This TCR beta chain was observed in a study of Graves' ophthalmopathy and Graves' hyperthyroidism. Study context: Samples of peripheral blood were obtained at initial diagnosis, prior to treatment of any kind.

This clonotype was seen ten or more times. Per germline, CDR1 LNHDA and CDR2 SQIVND (reference sequence). The CDR3 has 15 amino acids. The junction had 8 bases not matched to a gene; V was cut back by 5 bases and J by 4 bases. Scientists amplified the TCR beta CDR3 regions from RNA transcripts. Amplification began with first-round RT-PCR using HTBI primers, then second-round multiplex PCR was performed. TCRdb ran MiXCR on the multiplex PCR reads and lists one entry per CDR3 protein. The sample has 200,000 to 250,000 distinct CDR3 sequences; over 25% are singletons. The J gene is TRBJ2-7, the V gene TRBV19; 10 bases align to TRBD1. This clonotype originated in a man over 45 with Graves' ophthalmopathy. Sequencing used peripheral blood. This CDR3 is CASSFATGQGYEQYF. CDR3 sequence (DNA): TGTGCCAGTAGTTTTGCGACGGGACAGGGGTACGAGCAGTACTTC. Drawing the rest from reference TRBV19 and TRBJ2-7, the complete variable domain is DGGITQSPKYLFRKEGQNVTLSCEQNLNHDAMYWYRQDPGQGLRLIYYSQIVNDFQKGDIAEGYSVSREKKESFPLTVTSAQKNPTAFYLCASSFATGQGYEQYFGPGTRLTVT.